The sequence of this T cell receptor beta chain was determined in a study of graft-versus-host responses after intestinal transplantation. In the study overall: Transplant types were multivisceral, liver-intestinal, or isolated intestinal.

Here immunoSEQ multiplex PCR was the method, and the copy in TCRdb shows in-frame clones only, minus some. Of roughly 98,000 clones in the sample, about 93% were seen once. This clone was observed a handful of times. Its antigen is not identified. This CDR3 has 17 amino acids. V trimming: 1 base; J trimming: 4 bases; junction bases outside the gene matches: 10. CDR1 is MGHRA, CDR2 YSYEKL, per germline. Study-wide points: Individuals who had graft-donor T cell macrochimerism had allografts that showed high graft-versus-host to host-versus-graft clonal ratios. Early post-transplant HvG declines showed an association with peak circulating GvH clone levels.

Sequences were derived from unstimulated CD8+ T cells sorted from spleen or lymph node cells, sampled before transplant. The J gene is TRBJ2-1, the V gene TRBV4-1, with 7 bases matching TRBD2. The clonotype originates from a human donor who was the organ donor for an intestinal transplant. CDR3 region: CASSQAVGRGIYNEQFF. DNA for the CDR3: TGCGCCAGCAGCCAAGCCGTCGGGCGGGGGATATACAATGAGCAGTTCTTC.